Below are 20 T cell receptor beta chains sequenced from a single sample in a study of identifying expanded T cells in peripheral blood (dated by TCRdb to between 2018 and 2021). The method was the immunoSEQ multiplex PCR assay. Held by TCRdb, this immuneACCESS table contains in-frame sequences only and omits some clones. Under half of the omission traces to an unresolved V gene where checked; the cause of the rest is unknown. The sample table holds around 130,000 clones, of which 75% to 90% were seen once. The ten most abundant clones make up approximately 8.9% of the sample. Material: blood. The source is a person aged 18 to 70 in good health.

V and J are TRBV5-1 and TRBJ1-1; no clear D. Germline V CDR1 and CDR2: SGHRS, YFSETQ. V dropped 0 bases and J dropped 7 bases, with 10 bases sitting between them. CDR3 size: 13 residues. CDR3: CASSLAPGIEAFF. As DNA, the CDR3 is TGCGCCAGCAGCTTGGCGCCGGGAATTGAAGCTTTCTTT.

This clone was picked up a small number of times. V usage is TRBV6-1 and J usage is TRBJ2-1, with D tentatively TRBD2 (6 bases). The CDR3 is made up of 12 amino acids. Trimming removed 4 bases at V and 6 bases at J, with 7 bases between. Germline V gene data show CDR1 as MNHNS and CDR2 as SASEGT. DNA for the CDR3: TGTGCCAGCAGTGGGAGGGGCAATGAGCAGTTCTTC. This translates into CASSGRGNEQFF.

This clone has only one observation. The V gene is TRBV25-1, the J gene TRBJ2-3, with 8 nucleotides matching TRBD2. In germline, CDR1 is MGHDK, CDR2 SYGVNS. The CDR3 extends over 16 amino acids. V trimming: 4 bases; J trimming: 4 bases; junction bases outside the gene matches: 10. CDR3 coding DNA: TGTGCCAGCAGTGCACCTGGACTAGCTATCGCAGATACGCAGTATTTT. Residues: CASSAPGLAIADTQYF.

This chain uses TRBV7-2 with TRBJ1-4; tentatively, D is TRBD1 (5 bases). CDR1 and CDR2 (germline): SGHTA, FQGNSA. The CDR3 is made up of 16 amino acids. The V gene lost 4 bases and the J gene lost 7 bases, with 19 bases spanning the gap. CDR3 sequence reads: CASSSQPHGTPEKLFF. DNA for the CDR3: TGTGCCAGCAGCTCCCAACCACACGGGACCCCTGAAAAACTGTTTTTT.

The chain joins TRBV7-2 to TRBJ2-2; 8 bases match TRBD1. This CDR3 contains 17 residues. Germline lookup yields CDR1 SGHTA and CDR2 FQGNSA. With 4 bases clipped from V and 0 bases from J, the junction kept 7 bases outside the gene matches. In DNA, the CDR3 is TGTGCCAGCAGCTCCCACCAGGACAGGGCGAACACCGGGGAGCTGTTTTTT. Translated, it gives CASSSHQDRANTGELFF.

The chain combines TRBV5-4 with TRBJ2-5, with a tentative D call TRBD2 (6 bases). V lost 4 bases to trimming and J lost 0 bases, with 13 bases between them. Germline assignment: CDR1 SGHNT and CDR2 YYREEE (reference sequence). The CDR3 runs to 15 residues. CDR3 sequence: CASSPAGRYQETQYF. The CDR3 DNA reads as TGTGCCAGCAGCCCCGCGGGGCGGTACCAAGAGACCCAGTACTTC. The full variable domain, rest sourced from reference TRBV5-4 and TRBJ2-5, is ETGVTQSPTHLIKTRGQQVTLRCSSQSGHNTVSWYQQALGQGPQFIFQYYREEENGRGNFPPRFSGLQFPNYSSELNVNALELDDSALYLCASSPAGRYQETQYFGPGTRLLVL.

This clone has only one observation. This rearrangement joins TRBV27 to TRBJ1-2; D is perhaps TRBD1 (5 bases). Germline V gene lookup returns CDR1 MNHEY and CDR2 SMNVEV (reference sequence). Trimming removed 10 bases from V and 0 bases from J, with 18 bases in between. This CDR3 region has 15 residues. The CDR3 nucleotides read TGTGCCACCTCGGCCGGGGGAGAAGCTAACTATGGCTACACCTTC. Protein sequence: CATSAGGEANYGYTF.

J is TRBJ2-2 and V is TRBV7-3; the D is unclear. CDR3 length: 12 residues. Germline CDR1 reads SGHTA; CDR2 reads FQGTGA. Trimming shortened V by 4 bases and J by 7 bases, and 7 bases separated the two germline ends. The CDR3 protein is CASSSLGGELFF. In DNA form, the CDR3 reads TGTGCCAGCAGCTCTTTAGGCGGGGAGCTGTTTTTT.

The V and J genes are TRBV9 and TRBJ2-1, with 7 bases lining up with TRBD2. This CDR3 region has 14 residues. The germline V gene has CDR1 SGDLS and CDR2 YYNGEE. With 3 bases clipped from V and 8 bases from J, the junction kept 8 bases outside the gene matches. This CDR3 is CASSGDPSGDEQFF. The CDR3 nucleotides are TGTGCCAGCAGCGGAGACCCGAGCGGGGATGAGCAGTTCTTC.

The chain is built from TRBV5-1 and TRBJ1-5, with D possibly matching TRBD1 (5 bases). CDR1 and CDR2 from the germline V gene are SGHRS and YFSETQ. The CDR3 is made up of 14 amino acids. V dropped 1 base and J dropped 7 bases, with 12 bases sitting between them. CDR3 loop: CASSLRGEKQPQHF. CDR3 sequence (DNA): TGCGCCAGCAGCTTGCGGGGGGAGAAACAGCCCCAGCATTTT.

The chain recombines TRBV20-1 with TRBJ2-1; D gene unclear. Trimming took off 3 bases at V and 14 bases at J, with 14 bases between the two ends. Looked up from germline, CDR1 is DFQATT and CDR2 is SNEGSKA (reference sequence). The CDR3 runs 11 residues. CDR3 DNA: TGCAGTGCTAGGTTGACCCCCTCGGAGTTCTTC. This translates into CSARLTPSEFF.

The CDR3 nucleotides are TGTGCCAGTAGTGCTCGGCGGCAGAACACTGAAGCTTTCTTT. Its translation is CASSARRQNTEAFF. This chain uses TRBV19 with TRBJ1-1; D unresolved. Germline V gives CDR1 LNHDA, CDR2 SQIVND (reference sequence). The V end lost 5 bases, the J end lost 1 base, and 11 bases lay between the germline ends. The CDR3 is 14 residues long. Full variable domain (remainder filled in from reference TRBV19 and TRBJ1-1): DGGITQSPKYLFRKEGQNVTLSCEQNLNHDAMYWYRQDPGQGLRLIYYSQIVNDFQKGDIAEGYSVSREKKESFPLTVTSAQKNPTAFYLCASSARRQNTEAFFGQGTRLTVV.

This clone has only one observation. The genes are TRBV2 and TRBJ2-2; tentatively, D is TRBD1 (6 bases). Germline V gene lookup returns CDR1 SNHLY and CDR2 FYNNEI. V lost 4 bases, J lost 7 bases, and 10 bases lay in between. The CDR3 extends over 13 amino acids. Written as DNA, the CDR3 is TGTGCCAGCAGTGGGGGGCCGGGCGGGGAGCTGTTTTTT. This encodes CASSGGPGGELFF.

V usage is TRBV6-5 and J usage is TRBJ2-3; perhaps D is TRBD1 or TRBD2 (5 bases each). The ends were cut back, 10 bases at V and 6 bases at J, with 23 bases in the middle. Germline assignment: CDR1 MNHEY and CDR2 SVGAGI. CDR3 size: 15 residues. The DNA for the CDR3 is TGTGCCACCCGCCCCCGGGACCCCCAAGTCGATACGCAGTATTTT. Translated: CATRPRDPQVDTQYF.

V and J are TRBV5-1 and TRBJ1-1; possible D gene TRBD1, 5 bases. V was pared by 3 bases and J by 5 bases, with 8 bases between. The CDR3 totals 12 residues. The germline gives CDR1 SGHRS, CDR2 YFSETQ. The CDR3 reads CASSSGGTEAFF. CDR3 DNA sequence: TGCGCCAGCAGCTCGGGGGGGACTGAAGCTTTCTTT.

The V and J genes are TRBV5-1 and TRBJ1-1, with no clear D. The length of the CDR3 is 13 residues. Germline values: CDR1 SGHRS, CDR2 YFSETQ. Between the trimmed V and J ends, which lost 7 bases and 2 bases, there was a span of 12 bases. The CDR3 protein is CASREQANTEAFF. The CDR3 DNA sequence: TGCGCCAGCCGAGAGCAGGCCAACACTGAAGCTTTCTTT.

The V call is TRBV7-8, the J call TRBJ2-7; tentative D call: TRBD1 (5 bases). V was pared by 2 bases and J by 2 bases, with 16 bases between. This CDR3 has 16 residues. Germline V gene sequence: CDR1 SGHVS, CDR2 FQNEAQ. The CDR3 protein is CASSLRPLTGTYEQYF. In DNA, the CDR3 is TGTGCCAGCAGCTTAAGGCCGCTCACAGGAACCTACGAGCAGTACTTC.

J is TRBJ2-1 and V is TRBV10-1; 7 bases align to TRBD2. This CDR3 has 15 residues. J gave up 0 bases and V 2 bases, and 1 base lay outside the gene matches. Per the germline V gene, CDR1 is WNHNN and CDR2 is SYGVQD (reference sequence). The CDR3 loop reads CASSEGLVSYNEQFF. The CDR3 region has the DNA TGCGCCAGCAGTGAGGGACTAGTCTCCTACAATGAGCAGTTCTTC.

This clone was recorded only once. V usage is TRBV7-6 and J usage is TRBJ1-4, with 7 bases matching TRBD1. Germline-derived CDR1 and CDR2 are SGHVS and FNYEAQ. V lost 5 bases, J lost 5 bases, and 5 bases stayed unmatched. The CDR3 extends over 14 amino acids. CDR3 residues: CASSHQGVNEKLFF. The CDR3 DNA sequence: TGTGCCAGCAGCCATCAGGGGGTCAATGAAAAACTGTTTTTT. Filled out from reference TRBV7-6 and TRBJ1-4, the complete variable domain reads GAGVSQSPRYKVTKRGQDVALRCDPISGHVSLYWYRQALGQGPEFLTYFNYEAQQDKSGLPNDRFSAERPEGSISTLTIQRTEQRDSAMYRCASSHQGVNEKLFFGSGTQLSVL.

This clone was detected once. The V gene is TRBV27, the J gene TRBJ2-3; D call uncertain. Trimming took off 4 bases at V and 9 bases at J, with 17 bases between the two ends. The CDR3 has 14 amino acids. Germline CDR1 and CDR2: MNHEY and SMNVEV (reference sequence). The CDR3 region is CASSSVLLDPTQYF. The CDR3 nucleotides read TGTGCCAGCAGTTCCGTCCTCCTAGATCCCACGCAGTATTTT.